This T cell receptor (beta chain) derives from a study of shared clonotypes between healthy human individuals. Between the trimmed V and J ends, which lost 3 bases and 2 bases, there was a span of 10 bases. The CDR3 runs to 14 residues. The germline V gene encodes CDR1 KGHSH and CDR2 LQKENI. Comments on this clone: The antigen remains unidentified. The same CDR3 also results from other DNA sequences found in this sample.

The assay used deep level. The data were produced by immunoSEQ multiplex PCR, yet TCRdb's version contains in-frame clones alone and is incomplete. The data contain about 510,000 clones, about 96% of them singletons. Each of the donors was a healthy adult who was HIV-negative and had not had a recent acute infection or vaccination. General study results and limits: Roughly 5% of naive CD4 clonotypes were common to a few donors.

The sequenced sample consisted of naive CD4+ T cells sorted from blood. Subset in this sample: CD45RA+ positively selected. The TCR comes from a woman between 25 and 40 years old in good health. This chain joins TRBV18 and TRBJ1-1, with TRBD1 as a possible D gene (5 bases). This CDR3 is CASSPPGPNTEAFF. CDR3 coding DNA: TGTGCCAGCTCACCCCCAGGGCCTAACACTGAAGCTTTCTTT.